This is a list of T cell receptor beta chains from one sample in a study of cytotoxic CD8 clonotypes in ibrutinib-treated CLL. Sequencing was performed with immunoSEQ multiplex PCR; in TCRdb, only in-frame clones are kept and a portion is missing. In the table there are over 150,000 clones, about four fifths of which are singletons. Sequenced here: PBMCs, sampled after 12 months of ibrutinib treatment. The receptor set was obtained from a human donor with chronic lymphocytic leukemia. Both conserved end residues are trimmed from each CDR3. Clone size is given for some rows only: seen once, a few or many times, or a class if the clone is expanded.

>11|TRBJ2-7|few|TRBV19
ASRAVGVHEQY
>12|TRBJ1-4|few|TRBV29-1
SVTGGITNEKLF
>12|TRBJ1-1|-|TRBV4-3
ASSRTERNTEAF
>14|TRBJ2-2|-|TRBV5-4
ASSLRRQGPGVELF
>12|TRBJ2-3|-|TRBV7-8
ASSSAAGADTQY
>11|TRBJ2-1|-|TRBV29-1
SVEAWGTGEQF
>8|TRBJ2-5|-|TRBV20-1
SASQETQY
>16|TRBJ1-4|-|TRBV4-2
ASSQDKGAGVWQCKLF
>11|TRBJ1-2|-|TRBV6-6
ASSYQELYGYT
>12|TRBJ1-5|-|TRBV6-1
ASSYDPGNQPQH
>15|TRBJ2-1|-|TRBV5-4
ASSMGSGAGTNNEQF
>13|TRBJ1-5|-|TRBV30
AWRPPGTRYQPQH
>13|TRBJ2-3|-|TRBV6-5
ASSPRDTFTDTQY
>11|TRBJ2-7|-|TRBV9
ASSRGQGAVQY
>14|TRBJ2-5|once|TRBV11-2
ASRRGSGTVEETQY
>12|TRBJ2-7|-|TRBV9
ASSATVLPYEQY
>12|TRBJ1-5|few|TRBV6-1
ASSEEGWGVPQH
>13|TRBJ2-5|-|TRBV9
ASSAAGGLRETQY
>12|TRBJ1-1|-|TRBV19
ASSITGEVTEAF
>14|TRBJ2-3|-|TRBV7-3
ASSASGTRRGDTQY
>13|TRBJ2-7|-|TRBV10-3
AISGDGRLSREQY
>15|TRBJ2-7|-|TRBV30
AWTLGSGGRSSYEQY
>17|TRBJ2-1|once|TRBV18
ASSPGRTTGSLSFGEQF
>14|TRBJ2-7|-|TRBV5-1
ASSSYRDRGPYEQY
>13|TRBJ1-4|-|TRBV28
ASSLGWGAGEKLF
>16|TRBJ1-2|-|TRBV27
ASSIPLGQGLRDYGYT
>12|TRBJ1-1|-|TRBV19
ASKGQAWDTEAF
>13|TRBJ2-7|few|TRBV7-6
ASSLEASGGGEQY
>9|TRBJ1-1|-|TRBV2
ASSELSGAF
>12|TRBJ2-7|-|TRBV9
ASSSGTVSYEQY
>13|TRBJ1-4|few|TRBV5-1
ASRQGGGSDEKLF
>12|TRBJ2-3|once|TRBV7-8
AREAEWSKDTQY
>16|TRBJ2-6|-|TRBV5-1
ASSRQPQGMSGANVLT
>10|TRBJ1-4|-|TRBV6-6
ASSDVDEKLF
>14|TRBJ2-1|-|TRBV5-1
ASSLEPPDNQNEQF
>11|TRBJ1-1|few|TRBV29-1
SVGGQLRTEAF
>11|TRBJ2-2|-|TRBV15
ATSNYRSGELF
>13|TRBJ2-3|-|TRBV14
ASSQGRGLTDTQY
>9|TRBJ2-2|-|TRBV6-5
ASSRYGELF
>12|TRBJ1-2|-|TRBV6-6
ASTRDNIGYGYT
>15|TRBJ2-2|-|TRBV28
ASSPMMDSANTGELF
>12|TRBJ1-2|few|TRBV7-9
ASRPGQLRYGYT
>12|TRBJ1-2|-|TRBV28
ASSFRQGNRGYT
>12|TRBJ2-5|-|TRBV6-1
ASSETPGKETQY
>14|TRBJ2-2|-|TRBV5-1
ASSSTQGHETGELF
>11|TRBJ1-2|-|TRBV6-5
ASTGQIRGGYT
>15|TRBJ1-2|-|TRBV27
ASSSDTRHSPNYGYT
>14|TRBJ1-1|-|TRBV5-4
ASSSGTSVGNTEAF
>13|TRBJ1-2|-|TRBV7-9
ASSLGAGGYYGYT
>14|TRBJ1-4|-|TRBV5-1
ASSLGTGSSNEKLF
>14|TRBJ2-7|-|TRBV10-3
AISDFGGQSSYEQY
>13|TRBJ2-1|-|TRBV5-1
ASTSGGYTVNEQF
>10|TRBJ2-1|-|TRBV9
ASSVEATTQF
>16|TRBJ2-3|-|TRBV28
ASSQSGGASLGTDTQY
>12|TRBJ1-6|-|TRBV6-5
ASSYGQAASPLH
>12|TRBJ1-2|-|TRBV28
ASSQGLSNYGYT